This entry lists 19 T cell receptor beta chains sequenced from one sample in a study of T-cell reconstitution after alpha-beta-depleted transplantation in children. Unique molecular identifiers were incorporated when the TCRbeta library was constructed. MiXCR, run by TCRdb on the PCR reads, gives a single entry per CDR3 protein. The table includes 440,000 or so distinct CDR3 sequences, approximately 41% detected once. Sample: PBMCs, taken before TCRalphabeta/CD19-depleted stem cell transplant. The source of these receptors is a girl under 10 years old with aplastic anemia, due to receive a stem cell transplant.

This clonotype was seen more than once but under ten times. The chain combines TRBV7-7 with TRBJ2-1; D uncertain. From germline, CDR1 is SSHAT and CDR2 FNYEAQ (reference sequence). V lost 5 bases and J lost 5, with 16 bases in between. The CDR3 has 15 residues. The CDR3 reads CASSPEAGPNNEQFF. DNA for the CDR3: TGTGCCAGCAGCCCCGAGGCCGGGCCGAACAATGAGCAGTTCTTC.

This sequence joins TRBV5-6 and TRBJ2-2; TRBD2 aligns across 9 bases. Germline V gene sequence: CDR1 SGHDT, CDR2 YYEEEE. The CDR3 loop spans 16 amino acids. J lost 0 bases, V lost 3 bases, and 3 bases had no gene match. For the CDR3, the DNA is TGTGCCAGCAGCTCTAGCGGGGTAACGAACACCGGGGAGCTGTTTTTT. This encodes CASSSSGVTNTGELFF.

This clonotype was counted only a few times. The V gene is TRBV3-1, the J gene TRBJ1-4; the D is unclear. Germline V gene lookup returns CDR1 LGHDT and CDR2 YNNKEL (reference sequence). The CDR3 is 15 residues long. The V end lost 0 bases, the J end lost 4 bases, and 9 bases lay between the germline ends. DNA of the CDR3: TGTGCCAGCAGCCAAGAGATCGTGATTAATGAAAAACTGTTTTTT. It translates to CASSQEIVINEKLFF.

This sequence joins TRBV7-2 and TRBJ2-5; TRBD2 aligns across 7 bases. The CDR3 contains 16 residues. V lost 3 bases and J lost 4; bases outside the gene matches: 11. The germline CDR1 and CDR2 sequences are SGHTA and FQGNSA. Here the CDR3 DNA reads TGTGCCAGCAGCTTTGGTCGGGCGGGAGTTGGAGAGACCCAGTACTTC. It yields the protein CASSFGRAGVGETQYF.

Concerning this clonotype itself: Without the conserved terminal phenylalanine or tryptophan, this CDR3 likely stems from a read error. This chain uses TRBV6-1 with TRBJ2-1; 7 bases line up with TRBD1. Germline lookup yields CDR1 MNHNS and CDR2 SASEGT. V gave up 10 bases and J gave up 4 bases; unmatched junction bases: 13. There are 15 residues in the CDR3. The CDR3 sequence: CATLLQGTQYNEQFS. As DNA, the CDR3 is TGTGCCACCCTCCTACAGGGGACACAATACAATGAGCAGTTCTCC.

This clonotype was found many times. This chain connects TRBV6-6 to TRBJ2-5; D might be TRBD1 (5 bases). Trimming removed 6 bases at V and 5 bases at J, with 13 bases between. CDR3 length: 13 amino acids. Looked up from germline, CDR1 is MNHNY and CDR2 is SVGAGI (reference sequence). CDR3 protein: CASSPRAGETQYF. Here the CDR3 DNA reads TGTGCCAGCAGCCCACGGGCAGGGGAGACCCAGTACTTC.

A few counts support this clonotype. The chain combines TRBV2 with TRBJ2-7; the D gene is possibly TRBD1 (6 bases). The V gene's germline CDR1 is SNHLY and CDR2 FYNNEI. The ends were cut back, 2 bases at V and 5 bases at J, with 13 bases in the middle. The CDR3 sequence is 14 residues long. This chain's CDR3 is CASSELGARHEQYF. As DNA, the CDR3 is TGTGCCAGCAGTGAATTGGGGGCGAGGCACGAGCAGTACTTC.

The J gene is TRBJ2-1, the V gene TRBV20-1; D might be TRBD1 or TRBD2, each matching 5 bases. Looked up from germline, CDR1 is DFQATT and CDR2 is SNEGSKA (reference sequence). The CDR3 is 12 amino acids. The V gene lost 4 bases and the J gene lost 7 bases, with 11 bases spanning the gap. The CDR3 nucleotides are TGCAGTGCTACCCAGGGCGGGAATGAGCAGTTCTTC. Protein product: CSATQGGNEQFF.

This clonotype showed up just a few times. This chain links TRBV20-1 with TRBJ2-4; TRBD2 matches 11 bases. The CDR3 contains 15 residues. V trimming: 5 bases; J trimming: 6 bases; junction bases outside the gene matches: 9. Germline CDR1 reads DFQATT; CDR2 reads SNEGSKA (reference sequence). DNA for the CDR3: TGCAGTGCTCCAACGACGGGACTAGCGGTAAACATTCAGTACTTC. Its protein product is CSAPTTGLAVNIQYF.

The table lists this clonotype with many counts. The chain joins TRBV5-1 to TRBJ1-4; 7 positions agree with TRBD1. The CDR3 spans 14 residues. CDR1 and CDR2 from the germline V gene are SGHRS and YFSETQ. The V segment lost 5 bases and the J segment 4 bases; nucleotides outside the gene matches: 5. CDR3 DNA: TGCGCCAGCAGGCCAGGGGGTAATAATGAAAAACTGTTTTTT. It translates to CASRPGGNNEKLFF.

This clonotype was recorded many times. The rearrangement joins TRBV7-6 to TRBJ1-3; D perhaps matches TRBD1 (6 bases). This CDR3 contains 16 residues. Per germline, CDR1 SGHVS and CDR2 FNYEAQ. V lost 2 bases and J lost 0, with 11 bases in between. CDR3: CASSLYTTGSGNTIYF. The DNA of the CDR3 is TGTGCCAGCAGCTTATACACGACAGGCTCTGGAAACACCATATATTTT.

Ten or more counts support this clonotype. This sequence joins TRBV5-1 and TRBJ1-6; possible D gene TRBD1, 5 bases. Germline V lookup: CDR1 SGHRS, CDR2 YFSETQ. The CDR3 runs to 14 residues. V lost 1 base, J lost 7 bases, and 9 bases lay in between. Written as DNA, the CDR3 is TGCGCCAGCAGCTTGCCGACAGTGAATTCACCCCTCCACTTT. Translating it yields CASSLPTVNSPLHF. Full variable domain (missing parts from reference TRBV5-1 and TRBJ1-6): KAGVTQTPRYLIKTRGQQVTLSCSPISGHRSVSWYQQTPGQGLQFLFEYFSETQRNKGNFPGRFSGRQFSNSRSEMNVSTLELGDSALYLCASSLPTVNSPLHFGNGTRLTVT.

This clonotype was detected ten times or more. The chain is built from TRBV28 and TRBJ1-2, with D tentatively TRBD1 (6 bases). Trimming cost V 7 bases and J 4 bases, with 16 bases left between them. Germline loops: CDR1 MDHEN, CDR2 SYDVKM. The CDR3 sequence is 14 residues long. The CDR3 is CASTRGGSGYGYTF. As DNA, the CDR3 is TGTGCCAGCACCCGAGGGGGGTCGGGCTATGGCTACACCTTC.

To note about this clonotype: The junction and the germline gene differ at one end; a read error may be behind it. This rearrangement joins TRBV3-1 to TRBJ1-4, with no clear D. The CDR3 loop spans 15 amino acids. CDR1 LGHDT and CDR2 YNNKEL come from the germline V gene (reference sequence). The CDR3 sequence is CASSKDGRTNEKLFF. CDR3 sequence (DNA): TGTGCCAGCAGCAAAGACGGGAGAACTAATGAAAAACTGTTTTTT.

CDR3 nucleotide sequence: TGTGCCAGCAGTGACGGGCGGGACAATGAGCAGTTCTTC. As protein: CASSDGRDNEQFF. J is TRBJ2-1 and V is TRBV6-2 or TRBV6-3; TRBD2 is a possible D gene (5 bases). The CDR3 runs 13 residues. Germline V gene data show CDR1 as MNHEY and CDR2 as SVGEGT. V was pared by 5 bases and J by 5 bases, with 10 bases between.

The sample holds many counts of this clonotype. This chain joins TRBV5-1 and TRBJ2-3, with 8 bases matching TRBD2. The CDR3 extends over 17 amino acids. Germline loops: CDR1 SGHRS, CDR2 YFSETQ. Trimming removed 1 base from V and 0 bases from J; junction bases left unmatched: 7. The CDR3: CASSLRGAGVSTDTQYF. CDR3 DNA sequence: TGCGCCAGCAGCTTGAGGGGAGCGGGAGTAAGCACAGATACGCAGTATTTT.

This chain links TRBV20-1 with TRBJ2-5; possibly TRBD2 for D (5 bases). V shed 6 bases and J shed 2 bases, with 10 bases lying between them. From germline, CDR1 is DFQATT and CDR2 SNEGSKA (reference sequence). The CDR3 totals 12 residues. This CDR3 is CSAKRLQETQYF. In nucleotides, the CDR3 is TGCAGTGCCAAGCGGCTACAAGAGACCCAGTACTTC.

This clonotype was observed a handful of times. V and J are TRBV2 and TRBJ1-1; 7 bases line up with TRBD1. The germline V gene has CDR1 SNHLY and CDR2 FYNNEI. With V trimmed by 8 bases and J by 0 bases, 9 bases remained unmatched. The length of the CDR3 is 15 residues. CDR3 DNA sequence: TGTGCCAGCCAAACGGGACAGTCGATGAACACTGAAGCTTTCTTT. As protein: CASQTGQSMNTEAFF.

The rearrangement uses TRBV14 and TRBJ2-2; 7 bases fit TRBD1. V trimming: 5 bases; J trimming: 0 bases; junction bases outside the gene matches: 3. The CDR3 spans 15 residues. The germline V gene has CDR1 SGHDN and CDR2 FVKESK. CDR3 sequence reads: CASSDRVTNTGELFF. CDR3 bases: TGTGCCAGCAGCGACAGGGTCACGAACACCGGGGAGCTGTTTTTT. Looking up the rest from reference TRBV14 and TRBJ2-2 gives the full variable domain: EAGVTQFPSHSVIEKGQTVTLRCDPISGHDNLYWYRRVMGKEIKFLLHFVKESKQDESGMPNNRFLAERTGGTYSTLKVQPAELEDSGVYFCASSDRVTNTGELFFGEGSRLTVL.